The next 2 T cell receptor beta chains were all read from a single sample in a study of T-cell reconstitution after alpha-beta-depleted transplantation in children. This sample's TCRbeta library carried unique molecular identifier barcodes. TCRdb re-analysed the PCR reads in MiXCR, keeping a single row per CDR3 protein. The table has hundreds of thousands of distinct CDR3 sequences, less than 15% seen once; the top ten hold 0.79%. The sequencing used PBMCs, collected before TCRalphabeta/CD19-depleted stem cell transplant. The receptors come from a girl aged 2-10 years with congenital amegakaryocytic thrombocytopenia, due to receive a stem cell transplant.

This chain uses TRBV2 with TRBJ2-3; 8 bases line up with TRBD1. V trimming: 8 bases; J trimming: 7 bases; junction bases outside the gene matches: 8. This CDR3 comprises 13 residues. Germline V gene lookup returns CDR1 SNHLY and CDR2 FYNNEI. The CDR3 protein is CASVSGGDYTQYF. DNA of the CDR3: TGTGCCAGCGTATCAGGGGGCGACTATACGCAGTATTTT.

CDR3 region: CSAVTSGRTSFTDTQYF. In DNA form, the CDR3 reads TGCAGTGCGGTCACTAGCGGGAGGACCTCTTTCACAGATACGCAGTATTTT. The chain has TRBV20-1 and TRBJ2-3, with 12 bases lining up with TRBD2. This CDR3 region has 17 residues. Unmatched junction bases numbered 12, after V lost 6 bases and J lost 2 bases. The germline V gene encodes CDR1 DFQATT and CDR2 SNEGSKA (reference sequence).